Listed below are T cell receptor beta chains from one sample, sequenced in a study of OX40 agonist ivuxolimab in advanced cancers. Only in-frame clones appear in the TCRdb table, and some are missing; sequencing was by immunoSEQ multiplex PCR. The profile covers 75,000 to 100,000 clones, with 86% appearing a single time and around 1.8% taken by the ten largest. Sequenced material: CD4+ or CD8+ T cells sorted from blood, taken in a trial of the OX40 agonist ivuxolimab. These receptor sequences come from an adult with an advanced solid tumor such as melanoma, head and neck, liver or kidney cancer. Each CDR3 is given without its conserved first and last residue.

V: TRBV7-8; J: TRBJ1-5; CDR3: ASSRGGGQPQH
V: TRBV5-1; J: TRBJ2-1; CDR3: ASSYQGSGDEQF
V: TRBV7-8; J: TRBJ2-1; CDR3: ASSLTGGGNNEQF
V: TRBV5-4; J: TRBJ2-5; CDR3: ASSPAVAGGEETQY
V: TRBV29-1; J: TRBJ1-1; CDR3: SVAPELGQGTEAF
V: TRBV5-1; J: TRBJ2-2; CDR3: ASSLQPGQGAPGELF
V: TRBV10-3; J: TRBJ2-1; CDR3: AISDLTSGNSHNEQF
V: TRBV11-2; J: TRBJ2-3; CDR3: ASSRGVGADTQY
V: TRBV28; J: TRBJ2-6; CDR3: ASTHGGLDSGANVLT
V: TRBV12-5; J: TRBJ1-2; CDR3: ASGRDGYGYT
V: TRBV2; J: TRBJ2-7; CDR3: ASRVTGTYEQY
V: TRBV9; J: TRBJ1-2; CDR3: ASSPTGVRGYT
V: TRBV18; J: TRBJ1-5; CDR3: ASSPNRGTDNQPQH
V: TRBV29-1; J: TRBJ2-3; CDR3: SVDSTDTQY
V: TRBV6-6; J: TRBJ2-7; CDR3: ASSHEEPHEQY
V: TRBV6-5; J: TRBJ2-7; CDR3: ASSLAKWYEQY
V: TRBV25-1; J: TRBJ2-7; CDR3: ASSDPTGGDYEQY
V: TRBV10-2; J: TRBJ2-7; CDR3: ASSSSGPYEQY
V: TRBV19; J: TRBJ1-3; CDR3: ASSIVAGDSGNTIY
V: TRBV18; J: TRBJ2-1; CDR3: ASSPSYGAGANEQF
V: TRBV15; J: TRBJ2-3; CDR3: ATSRAGTTTDTQY
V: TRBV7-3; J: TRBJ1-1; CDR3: ASSLGGSTEAF
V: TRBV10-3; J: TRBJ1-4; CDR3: AISQTGVTNEKLF
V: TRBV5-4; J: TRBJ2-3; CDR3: ASGREGQGDTQY
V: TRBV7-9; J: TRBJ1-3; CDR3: ASSLAGSSSGNTIY
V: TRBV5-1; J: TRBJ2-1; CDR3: ASSPSVYYEQF
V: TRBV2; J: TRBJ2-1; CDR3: ASSGQASGTRPYNEQF
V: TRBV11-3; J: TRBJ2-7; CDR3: ASSLDFVQPYEQY
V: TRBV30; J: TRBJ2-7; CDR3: AWGGQGHEQY
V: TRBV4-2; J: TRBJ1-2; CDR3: ASSQEPRQDGYT
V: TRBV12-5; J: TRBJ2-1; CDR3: ASGLQTSGLNNEQF
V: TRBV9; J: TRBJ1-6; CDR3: ASSSMDSNSPLH
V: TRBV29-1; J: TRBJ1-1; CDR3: SVSQLNTEAF
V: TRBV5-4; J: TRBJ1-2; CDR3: ASSQSSNYGYT
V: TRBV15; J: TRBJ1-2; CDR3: ATSRDSSLTGYT
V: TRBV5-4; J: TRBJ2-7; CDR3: ASSPRGPYEQY
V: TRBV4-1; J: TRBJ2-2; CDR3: ASSRGGREAGELF
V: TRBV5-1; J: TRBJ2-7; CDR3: ASSLAPPVGVYEQY
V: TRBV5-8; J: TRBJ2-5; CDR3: ASTPGLVFETQY
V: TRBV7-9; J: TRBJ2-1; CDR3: ASVGTGVYNEQF
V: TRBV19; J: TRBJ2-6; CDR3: ASSNRQSGANVLT
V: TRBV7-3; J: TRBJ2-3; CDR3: ASSLKRVSTDTQY
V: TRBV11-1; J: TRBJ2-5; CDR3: ASSLGVQETQY
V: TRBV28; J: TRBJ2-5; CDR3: ASSAGDLETQY
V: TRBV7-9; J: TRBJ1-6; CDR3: ASSIGTADNSPLH
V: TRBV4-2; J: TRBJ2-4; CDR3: ASSQRISGRGEGQY
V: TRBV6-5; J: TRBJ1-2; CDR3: ASSYSGDYGYT
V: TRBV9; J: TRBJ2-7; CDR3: ASSTSRRLAGGPYEQY
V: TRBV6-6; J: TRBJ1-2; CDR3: ASSAAGTVNYGYT
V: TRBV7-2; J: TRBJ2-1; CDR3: ASSSSDSYNEQF
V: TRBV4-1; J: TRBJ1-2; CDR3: ASSQGAQGVAYGYT
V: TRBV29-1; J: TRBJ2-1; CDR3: SVDGKQF
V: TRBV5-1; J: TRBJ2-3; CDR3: ASSLRQGPANPNTQY
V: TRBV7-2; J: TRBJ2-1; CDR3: ASSSPSGGYNEQF
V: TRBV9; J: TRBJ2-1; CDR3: ASSVGGEQF
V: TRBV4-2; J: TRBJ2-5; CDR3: ASSQDFGLLGGETQY
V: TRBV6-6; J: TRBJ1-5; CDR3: ASSRTGVGQPQH
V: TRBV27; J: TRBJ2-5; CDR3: ASSLQQEETQY
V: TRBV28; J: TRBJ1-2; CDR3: ASTSGGPLAYGYT
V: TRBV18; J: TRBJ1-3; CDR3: ASSEQGFGNTIY